The next 12 T cell receptor beta chains were all read from a single sample in a study of cytomegalovirus exposure and HLA in healthy donors. PCR primers comprised 60 Vbeta and 13 Jbeta primers. Measured with immunoSEQ multiplex PCR; TCRdb has only the in-frame clones, and not every one. In the table there are 99,000 or so clones, nearly 85% of which are singletons. The sample taken for sequencing was PBMCs. Source of these receptors: a man between 18 and 35 years old in good health and CMV-seronegative.

The chain carries TRBV19 and TRBJ2-5; maybe TRBD2 (7 bases). Germline V gene lookup returns CDR1 LNHDA and CDR2 SQIVND (reference sequence). The V end was cut by 3 bases, the J end by 5 bases, with 13 bases between. The CDR3 runs 14 residues. Written as DNA, the CDR3 is TGTGCCAGTAGTATTAGGGGGGGGCAGGAGACCCAGTACTTC. Translated, it gives CASSIRGGQETQYF.

The chain couples TRBV28 to TRBJ2-1; D gene uncertain. V shed 1 base and J shed 8 bases, with 3 bases lying between them. CDR1 is MDHEN, CDR2 SYDVKM, per germline. The CDR3 has 11 amino acids. CDR3 sequence (DNA): TGTGCCAGCAGTTTATCCTATGAGCAGTTCTTC. This codes for CASSLSYEQFF.

This rearrangement joins TRBV28 to TRBJ2-7; 11 positions agree with TRBD2. Trimming cost V 2 bases and J 1 base; bases outside gene matches: 10. CDR3 length: 18 amino acids. The germline CDR1 and CDR2 sequences are MDHEN and SYDVKM. In DNA form, the CDR3 reads TGTGCCAGCAGTTTAATGTTGATCGGACTAGCGGGTTCCTACGAGCAGTACTTC. Its translation is CASSLMLIGLAGSYEQYF.

The V call is TRBV25-1, the J call TRBJ2-3; D possibly corresponds to TRBD1 (7 bases). The V end was cut by 4 bases, the J end by 2 bases, with 13 bases between. The CDR3 is 15 amino acids. The germline V gene has CDR1 MGHDK and CDR2 SYGVNS. The CDR3 sequence: CASSAGGTVTDTQYF. As DNA, the CDR3 is TGTGCCAGCAGTGCTGGGGGGACAGTCACAGATACGCAGTATTTT.

The chain links TRBV15 to TRBJ2-1; the match to TRBD2 covers 10 bases. The CDR3 consists of 18 residues. CDR1 and CDR2 from the germline V gene are LNHNV and YYDKDF (reference sequence). V was pared by 2 bases and J by 3 bases, with 10 bases of the junction left unmatched. Written as DNA, the CDR3 is TGTGCCACCAGCAGACCCCGGGGACTAGCGTATAACTACAATGAGCAGTTCTTC. Protein: CATSRPRGLAYNYNEQFF. The variable domain in full, completed from reference TRBV15 and TRBJ2-1, reads DAMVIQNPRYQVTQFGKPVTLSCSQTLNHNVMYWYQQKSSQAPKLLFHYYDKDFNNEADTPDNFQSRRPNTSFCFLDIRSPGLGDTAMYLCATSRPRGLAYNYNEQFFGPGTRLTVL.

The rearrangement uses TRBV30 and TRBJ1-2; D is undetermined. This CDR3 spans 15 amino acids. The germline gives CDR1 GTSNPN, CDR2 SVGIG (reference sequence). The V end lost 2 bases, the J end lost 0 bases, and 13 bases lay between the germline ends. CDR3 coding DNA: TGTGCCTGGAGTTGGGCTACCGAAGCTAACTATGGCTACACCTTC. This codes for CAWSWATEANYGYTF.

The rearrangement links TRBV28 to TRBJ2-4; D is perhaps TRBD2 (6 bases). The CDR3 is made up of 15 amino acids. The germline V gene has CDR1 MDHEN and CDR2 SYDVKM. With 3 bases removed from V and 7 bases from J, the gap between germline ends came to 16 bases. CDR3 sequence (DNA): TGTGCCAGCAGTTTCCGCGCGGCAGGGAGGAACATTCAGTACTTC. Amino acids: CASSFRAAGRNIQYF. The whole variable domain, filled in from reference TRBV28 and TRBJ2-4, reads DVKVTQSSRYLVKRTGEKVFLECVQDMDHENMFWYRQDPGLGLRLIYFSYDVKMKEKGDIPEGYSVSREKKERFSLILESASTNQTSMYLCASSFRAAGRNIQYFGAGTRLSVL.

The chain combines TRBV4-3 with TRBJ2-7; TRBD1 matches 9 bases. This CDR3 is 15 amino acids long. J was trimmed by 1 base and V by 4 bases; bases with no gene match: 5. Germline V gene sequence: CDR1 LGHNA, CDR2 YSLEER. CDR3: CASSRMTGGSYEQYF. Here the CDR3 DNA reads TGCGCCAGCAGCCGGATGACAGGGGGGTCCTACGAGCAGTACTTC.

The rearrangement links TRBV2 to TRBJ2-3, with 8 positions matching TRBD2. The V and J ends lost 6 bases and 0 bases, in that order; junction bases with no gene match: 5. Per germline, CDR1 SNHLY and CDR2 FYNNEI. The CDR3 sequence is 15 residues long. Here the CDR3 DNA reads TGTGCCAGCAGACCCACTAGCGGCAGCACAGATACGCAGTATTTT. Encoded protein: CASRPTSGSTDTQYF.

The rearrangement links TRBV7-2 to TRBJ1-1; the D is unclear. Trimming removed 2 bases at V and 10 bases at J, with 11 bases between. In germline, CDR1 is SGHTA, CDR2 FQGNSA. The CDR3 is made up of 12 amino acids. Here the CDR3 reads CASSLMDRGAFF. As DNA, the CDR3 is TGTGCCAGCAGCTTAATGGATCGAGGAGCTTTCTTT.

A remark on this clone: The sample carries other DNA sequences with the same CDR3. The gene calls are TRBV6-5 and TRBJ1-1; possible D gene TRBD1, 5 bases. The germline V and J ends were trimmed by 4 bases and 1 base, with 7 bases remaining between them. The CDR3 is made up of 13 amino acids. Germline CDR1 reads MNHEY; CDR2 reads SVGAGI. CDR3 residues: CASSLTGNTEAFF. The CDR3 DNA is TGTGCCAGCAGTTTAACAGGGAACACTGAAGCTTTCTTT.

V gene TRBV4-1 combines with J gene TRBJ1-5, with D perhaps TRBD1 (6 bases). The CDR3 covers 16 residues. Trimming shortened V by 3 bases and J by 6 bases, and 18 bases separated the two germline ends. Looked up from germline, CDR1 is MGHRA and CDR2 is YSYEKL. CDR3 DNA sequence: TGCGCCAGCAGCCATGTAGTACAGGGTCTTGGTCAGCCCCAGCATTTT. Translating gives CASSHVVQGLGQPQHF.